Reported below is one TCR beta chain. What it binds is unknown. At one end the junction does not follow the germline gene, possibly because of a read error. The sample comes from a study of regulatory T cells in long-lasting Graves disease. Overall study context: Graves' disease counted as persistent after over 5 years of antithyroid drugs with positive TSH receptor antibodies.

The CDR3 extends over 15 amino acids. Time point described: persistent/refractory GD, antithyroid drugs over 5 years with positive TRAb. From RNA extracted from PBMCs, the TCR library was made. American Thyroid Association guidelines served as the basis for diagnosing Graves' disease. Study-level results: Lower TCR diversity characterized persistent Graves' patients relative to newly diagnosed patients. Authors noted too few samples as a limitation.

The TCR beta library used iRepertoire HTBI primers with Arm-PCR amplification of CDR3. Via MiXCR, TCRdb re-called the multiplex PCR reads, giving one row per CDR3 protein. The sample carries 600,000 to 800,000 distinct CDR3 sequences, around 30% recorded once. The rearrangement joins TRBV12-3 or TRBV12-4 to TRBJ1-5, with D maybe TRBD1 (6 bases). The sequencing used peripheral blood mononuclear cells (PBMCs), collected when the disease was refractory, from a patient treated with antithyroid drugs. The sequence derives from a female donor with Graves disease. The CDR3: CAGSPLLGANQPQHF. In nucleotides, the CDR3 is TGTGCCGGCAGCCCACTGTTGGGGGCGAATCAGCCCCAGCATTTT.